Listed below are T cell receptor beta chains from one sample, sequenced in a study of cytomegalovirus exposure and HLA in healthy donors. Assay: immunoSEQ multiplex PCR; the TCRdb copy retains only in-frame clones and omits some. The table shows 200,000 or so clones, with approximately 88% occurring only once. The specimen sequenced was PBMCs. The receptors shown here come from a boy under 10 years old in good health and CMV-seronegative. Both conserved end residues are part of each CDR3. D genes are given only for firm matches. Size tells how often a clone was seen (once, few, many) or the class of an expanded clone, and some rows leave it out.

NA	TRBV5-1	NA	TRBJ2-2	CASSLVSTGGGGELFF	TGCGCCAGCAGCTTGGTATCCACCGGGGGTGGCGGGGAGCTGTTTTTT
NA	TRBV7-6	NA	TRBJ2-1	CASSFGGIAEQFF	TGTGCCAGCAGCTTTGGCGGGATAGCTGAGCAGTTCTTC
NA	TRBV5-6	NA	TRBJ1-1	CASSGGSLPPEAFF	TGTGCCAGCAGCGGAGGGTCCCTGCCCCCTGAAGCTTTCTTT
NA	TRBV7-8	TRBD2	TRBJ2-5	CASSRLAGGQGQETQYF	TGTGCCAGCAGCCGACTAGCGGGGGGGCAAGGTCAAGAGACCCAGTACTTC
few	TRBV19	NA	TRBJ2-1	CASSEQEAYNEQFF	TGTGCCAGTAGTGAGCAGGAGGCCTACAATGAGCAGTTCTTC
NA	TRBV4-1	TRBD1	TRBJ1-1	CASSQRQGVRNTEAFF	TGCGCCAGCAGCCAGAGACAGGGCGTAAGAAACACTGAAGCTTTCTTT
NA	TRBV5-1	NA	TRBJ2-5	CASSAPVSSQEPQYF	TGCGCCAGCAGCGCCCCCGTGAGCTCCCAAGAGCCCCAGTACTTC
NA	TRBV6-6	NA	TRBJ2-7	CASGFYEQYF	TGTGCCAGCGGCTTCTACGAGCAGTACTTC
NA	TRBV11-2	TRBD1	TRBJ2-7	CASSLRDRGDYEQYF	TGTGCCAGCAGCCTGCGGGACAGGGGCGACTACGAGCAGTACTTC
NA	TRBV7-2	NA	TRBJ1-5	CASSLINSNQPQHF	TGTGCCAGCAGCTTAATAAATAGCAATCAGCCCCAGCATTTT
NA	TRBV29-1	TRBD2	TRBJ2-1	CSVPPGLAGGSSYNEQFF	TGCAGCGTCCCTCCGGGACTAGCGGGGGGGAGCTCCTACAATGAGCAGTTCTTC
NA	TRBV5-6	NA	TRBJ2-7	CASSYGETDYEQYF	TGTGCCAGCAGCTACGGAGAGACAGATTACGAGCAGTACTTC
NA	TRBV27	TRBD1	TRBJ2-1	CASSSLGQGGFNEQFF	TGTGCCAGCAGTTCCCTCGGACAGGGTGGCTTCAATGAGCAGTTCTTC
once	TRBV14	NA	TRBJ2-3	CASSRPGDADTQYF	TGTGCCAGCAGCCGCCCGGGGGATGCTGATACGCAGTATTTT
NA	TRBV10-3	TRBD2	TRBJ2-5	CAISPSGQETQYF	TGTGCCATCTCTCCTAGCGGACAAGAGACCCAGTACTTC
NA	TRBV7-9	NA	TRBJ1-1	CASSPVRDTEAFF	TGTGCCAGCAGCCCGGTGCGGGACACTGAAGCTTTCTTT
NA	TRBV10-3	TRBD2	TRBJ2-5	CASTGGGETQYF	TGTGCCTCCACGGGAGGGGGGGAGACCCAGTACTTC
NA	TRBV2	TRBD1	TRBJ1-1	CASRGQGYTEAFF	TGTGCCAGCAGGGGACAGGGATACACTGAAGCTTTCTTT
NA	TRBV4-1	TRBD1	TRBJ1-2	CASSPLDRTYGYTF	TGCGCCAGCAGCCCCCTGGACAGGACGTATGGCTACACCTTC
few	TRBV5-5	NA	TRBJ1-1	CASSLAPDTEAFF	TGTGCCAGCAGCTTGGCCCCAGACACTGAAGCTTTCTTT